Listed below are T cell receptor beta chains from one sample, sequenced in a study of regulatory T cells in long-lasting Graves disease. TCRdb fed the multiplex PCR reads into MiXCR, producing one record per CDR3 protein. The table has about 330,000 distinct CDR3 sequences, around 15% seen once. The same sample was also used in a study of T cells in Graves' hyperthyroidism and ophthalmopathy.

The sample was peripheral blood mononuclear cells (PBMCs), taken at new diagnosis, from a patient treated with antithyroid drugs. Receptors were obtained from a woman between 18 and 30 years old with Graves disease. The CDR3 runs from the conserved cysteine through the conserved F or W. A D gene is named only where the DNA matches it firmly. Rows give clone size only sometimes, using once, few, many, or a class for an expanded clone.

.,TRBJ2-3,TRBV10-2,.,CASRHSATQYF,TGCGCCAGCAGACACTCGGCTACGCAGTATTTT
.,TRBJ1-1,TRBV28,many,CASSFSFGTEAFF,TGTGCCAGCAGCTTCAGTTTTGGGACTGAAGCTTTCTTT
TRBD2,TRBJ2-5,TRBV7-3,many,CASSSGGTQETQYF,TGTGCCAGCAGCTCCGGGGGGACCCAAGAGACCCAGTACTTC
TRBD1,TRBJ2-5,TRBV3-1,many,CASSRDSRRETQYF,TGTGCCAGCAGTCGGGACAGCCGGCGAGAGACCCAGTACTTC
TRBD2,TRBJ2-5,TRBV3-1,few,CASRHGAGETRYF,TGTGCCAGCAGACACGGAGCGGGGGAGACCAGGTACTTC
.,TRBJ2-1,TRBV5-5,many,CASSSGAARGNEQFF,TGTGCCAGCAGCTCGGGGGCGGCCAGAGGCAATGAGCAGTTCTTC
.,TRBJ2-4,TRBV2,many,CASNQGEVNIQYF,TGTGCCAGCAACCAGGGGGAGGTGAACATTCAGTACTTC
.,TRBJ2-1,TRBV30,many,CAWSGSHNEQFF,TGTGCCTGGAGTGGCAGCCACAATGAGCAGTTCTTC
.,TRBJ1-1,TRBV15,few,CATTPGRKNTEAFF,TGTGCCACCACCCCGGGGCGGAAGAACACTGAAGCTTTCTTT
.,TRBJ2-3,TRBV25-1,few,CASSETGRTDTQYF,TGTGCCAGCAGTGAAACAGGGCGCACAGATACGCAGTATTTT
.,TRBJ2-7,TRBV29-1,.,CSVDFSYEQYF,TGCAGCGTTGATTTCTCCTACGAGCAGTACTTC
TRBD1,TRBJ2-7,TRBV5-1,many,CASSLDYRGLYEQYF,TGTGCCAGCAGCTTAGACTACAGGGGGCTCTACGAGCAGTACTTC
TRBD1,TRBJ1-1,TRBV5-4,many,CASSEQPRQGTEAFF,TGTGCCAGCAGCGAACAACCGAGACAGGGAACTGAAGCTTTCTTT
.,TRBJ2-7,TRBV3-1,many,CASSQDHMGTNEQYF,TGTGCCAGCAGCCAAGATCATATGGGGACCAACGAGCAGTACTTC
.,TRBJ1-2,TRBV28,many,CASSRMAGTGGYTF,TGTGCCAGCAGTCGGATGGCAGGGACGGGTGGCTACACCTTC
TRBD1,TRBJ1-3,TRBV7-9,.,CASSLSVRTGPGSGNTIYF,TGTGCCAGCAGCCTAAGCGTACGGACAGGTCCTGGCTCTGGAAACACCATATATTTT
.,TRBJ2-5,TRBV29-1,.,CSVDTRGETQYF,TGCAGCGTTGATACTCGGGGGGAGACCCAGTACTTC
.,TRBJ2-7,TRBV6-1,many,CASRGGQTYEQYF,TGTGCCAGCAGGGGGGGACAGACCTACGAGCAGTACTTC
TRBD1,TRBJ1-2,TRBV6-1,many,CASSSVPGTGGAGGYTF,TGTGCCAGCAGCTCCGTCCCCGGGACAGGGGGCGCTGGAGGCTACACCTTC
TRBD2,TRBJ2-7,TRBV30,many,CAWNPGLGTAEQYF,TGTGCCTGGAATCCGGGACTAGGAACAGCCGAGCAGTACTTC
.,TRBJ1-2,TRBV5-1,few,CASSLTGSNYGYTF,TGCGCCAGCAGCTTGACAGGGTCCAACTATGGCTACACCTTC
TRBD1,TRBJ2-7,TRBV7-8,many,CASSFPRTGGTYEQYF,TGTGCCAGCAGCTTCCCCCGGACAGGGGGGACCTACGAGCAGTACTTC
TRBD2,TRBJ2-5,TRBV7-3,many,CASSSIPTSGRETQYF,TGTGCCAGCAGCTCCATCCCAACTAGCGGGAGGGAGACCCAGTACTTC
.,TRBJ2-5,TRBV2,many,CASSTGIGGTQYF,TGTGCCAGCAGTACAGGGATTGGTGGCACCCAGTACTTC
TRBD1,TRBJ1-1,TRBV19,few,CASTQMTGDTEAFF,TGTGCCAGTACCCAGATGACAGGGGACACTGAAGCTTTCTTT
.,TRBJ1-5,TRBV19,many,CASRVIGTPNQPQHF,TGTGCCAGTAGAGTTATCGGGACACCAAATCAGCCCCAGCATTTT
.,TRBJ2-5,TRBV2,many,CASYVRDYQETQYF,TGTGCCAGCTACGTCCGGGACTACCAAGAGACCCAGTACTTC
.,TRBJ1-1,TRBV2,many,CASSERGSEAFF,TGTGCCAGCAGTGAGCGTGGGAGTGAAGCTTTCTTT
TRBD1,TRBJ1-6,TRBV2,.,CASSGTQGGSSPLHF,TGTGCCAGCAGCGGAACTCAGGGGGGTTCTTCACCCCTCCACTTT
.,TRBJ2-2,TRBV14,many,CASSQEGRTGGELFF,TGTGCCAGCAGCCAAGAGGGGAGGACAGGAGGGGAGCTGTTTTTT
.,TRBJ1-5,TRBV12-3/TRBV12-4,many,CASTLRGNQPQHF,TGTGCCAGCACTCTACGGGGAAATCAGCCCCAGCATTTT
.,TRBJ1-2,TRBV20-1,.,CSAREGNYGYTF,TGCAGTGCTAGAGAGGGAAACTATGGCTACACCTTC
.,TRBJ1-4,TRBV6-9,once,CASSYSPRAVNEKLFF,TGTGCCAGCAGTTACTCCCCCAGGGCGGTCAATGAAAAACTGTTTTTT
.,TRBJ1-1,TRBV12-3/TRBV12-4,.,CASRRGRQDEETEAFF,TGTGCCAGCAGGAGGGGTCGACAGGATGAGGAGACTGAAGCTTTCTTT
.,TRBJ1-1,TRBV15,many,CATSSGFERGTYMNTEAFF,TGTGCCACCAGTTCGGGATTCGAACGGGGGACCTACATGAACACTGAAGCTTTCTTT
TRBD1,TRBJ2-7,TRBV20-1,.,CSAKRTGEGGSYEQYF,TGCAGTGCTAAGCGAACAGGGGAAGGAGGCTCCTACGAGCAGTACTTC
.,TRBJ2-3,TRBV19,.,CASSSTSADTQYF,TGTGCCAGTAGTTCGACTAGTGCAGATACGCAGTATTTT
.,TRBJ2-3,TRBV12-5,few,CASAQHSGDTQYF,TGTGCTAGTGCTCAACATTCCGGAGATACGCAGTATTTT
TRBD2,TRBJ2-1,TRBV3-1,once,CASSQGTSDMNEQFF,TGTGCCAGCAGCCAAGGTACTAGCGATATGAATGAGCAGTTCTTC
TRBD2,TRBJ2-7,TRBV20-1,many,CSASPGLESEQYF,TGCAGTGCTAGTCCGGGACTAGAGAGCGAGCAGTACTTC
.,TRBJ2-3,TRBV5-1,many,CASSGGLRESTDTQYF,TGCGCCAGCAGCGGGGGCCTGCGGGAGAGCACAGATACGCAGTATTTT